A single sample is the source of the 31 T cell receptor beta chains below, sequenced in a study of T cell changes during pregnancy in multiple sclerosis. Repertoires were generated with immunoSEQ multiplex PCR, while TCRdb's copy carries only in-frame clones and drops some. Of 20,000 to 25,000 clones listed, 70% to 90% are singletons. Sample: CD8+ T cells from peripheral blood mononuclear cells, taken in the first trimester of pregnancy. The receptor set was obtained from a female donor in good health, enrolled as a control in a pregnancy study.

The V call is TRBV9, the J call TRBJ2-5; D not certain. The CDR3 sequence is 12 residues long. Germline V gene data show CDR1 as SGDLS and CDR2 as YYNGEE. Between the trimmed V and J ends, which lost 4 bases and 2 bases, there was a span of 6 bases. The CDR3 DNA reads TGTGCCAGCAGCCCGGGTCAAGAGACCCAGTACTTC. It translates to CASSPGQETQYF.

The V call is TRBV6-1, the J call TRBJ2-7; maybe TRBD1 (6 bases). The CDR3 length is 14 residues. The germline gives CDR1 MNHNS, CDR2 SASEGT. The germline V and J ends were trimmed by 3 bases and 3 bases, with 12 bases remaining between them. DNA for the CDR3: TGTGCCAGCAGTGATGGTGTAGGGGGCTACGAGCAGTACTTC. Translating it yields CASSDGVGGYEQYF.

This chain links TRBV15 with TRBJ1-1; D is unclear. Trimming left V 8 bases short and J 1 base short, with 17 bases between. CDR1 is LNHNV and CDR2 is YYDKDF in the germline V gene (reference sequence). This CDR3 is 15 amino acids long. Written as DNA, the CDR3 is TGTGCCACCCGCCCGAGTCGAGAGCCGAACACTGAAGCTTTCTTT. This sequence encodes CATRPSREPNTEAFF.

This clone showed up just a few times. This chain joins TRBV6-1 and TRBJ1-1; D gene uncertain. Trimming took 2 bases from V and 1 from J, leaving 11 bases between them. From germline, CDR1 is MNHNS and CDR2 SASEGT. The CDR3 sequence is 15 residues long. In DNA form, the CDR3 reads TGTGCCAGCAGTGAAAAAGGTACAGCGAACACTGAAGCTTTCTTT. As protein: CASSEKGTANTEAFF.

The V call is TRBV28, the J call TRBJ1-5, with D possibly TRBD1 on 5 matching bases. Germline CDR1 MDHEN, CDR2 SYDVKM. The CDR3 is 16 amino acids. V gave up 1 base and J gave up 0 bases, with 10 bases separating them. CDR3 sequence: CASSLYGGPSNQPQHF. The CDR3 nucleotides read TGTGCCAGCAGTTTATACGGGGGTCCTAGCAATCAGCCCCAGCATTTT.

The chain recombines TRBV18 with TRBJ2-7; 7 bases align to TRBD1. Germline assignment: CDR1 KGHSH and CDR2 LQKENI. V gave up 6 bases and J gave up 0 bases; unmatched junction bases: 17. This CDR3 spans 18 amino acids. The CDR3 sequence: CASSRWDSRYQSSYEQYF. CDR3 DNA sequence: TGTGCCAGCTCGCGGTGGGACAGTCGTTATCAGAGCTCCTACGAGCAGTACTTC.

The rearrangement links TRBV15 to TRBJ1-6; D is unclear. The V and J ends lost 5 bases and 7 bases respectively, with 12 bases between them. From germline, CDR1 is LNHNV and CDR2 YYDKDF (reference sequence). The CDR3 has 14 amino acids. Here the CDR3 reads CATSETLENSPLHF. DNA of the CDR3: TGTGCCACCAGCGAGACACTGGAAAATTCACCCCTCCACTTT.

V is TRBV6-1 and J is TRBJ1-2, with TRBD1 matching 7 bases. J was trimmed by 1 base and V by 2 bases; bases with no gene match: 13. The germline gives CDR1 MNHNS, CDR2 SASEGT. This CDR3 is built from 18 residues. DNA for the CDR3: TGTGCCAGCAGTGAATGGGTGACGGGACAGCCGATTAACTATGGCTACACCTTC. This codes for CASSEWVTGQPINYGYTF.

Only one count was recorded for this clone. The chain joins TRBV9 to TRBJ2-1; 11 bases agree with TRBD2. Germline V lookup: CDR1 SGDLS, CDR2 YYNGEE. CDR3 length: 15 residues. V lost 3 bases and J lost 6; bases outside the gene matches: 5. The DNA of the CDR3 is TGTGCCAGCAGCGAAACTAGCGGGAGAAGCAATGAGCAGTTCTTC. The encoded protein is CASSETSGRSNEQFF.

This rearrangement joins TRBV6-4 to TRBJ2-1; 11 bases align to TRBD2. The V and J ends lost 2 bases and 6 bases, in that order; junction bases with no gene match: 0. Looked up from germline, CDR1 is MRHNA and CDR2 is SNTAGT. The CDR3 covers 14 residues. The chain's CDR3 is CASSDGLAGNEQFF. For the CDR3, the DNA is TGTGCCAGCAGTGACGGACTAGCGGGCAATGAGCAGTTCTTC.

CDR3 sequence reads: CASSDYRTDTQYF. CDR3 nucleotides: TGCGCCAGCAGTGATTATCGCACAGATACGCAGTATTTT. The gene calls are TRBV10-1 and TRBJ2-3; D ambiguous. Germline lookup yields CDR1 WNHNN and CDR2 SYGVQD (reference sequence). Trimming cost V 3 bases and J 1 base, with 5 bases left between them. The length of the CDR3 is 13 residues.

The CDR3 nucleotides read TGCGCCAGAACAAGCTCTGGAAACACCATATATTTT. Translated: CARTSSGNTIYF. V is TRBV5-1 and J is TRBJ1-3; D remains ambiguous. This CDR3 comprises 12 residues. Germline V CDR1 and CDR2: SGHRS, YFSETQ. V was clipped by 8 bases and J by 0 bases, with 6 bases between them.

This chain uses TRBV5-6 with TRBJ1-2; 7 bases match TRBD1. The CDR3 has 15 residues. V shed 3 bases, J shed 14 bases, and the junction held 19 bases outside the gene matches. The germline V gene has CDR1 SGHDT and CDR2 YYEEEE. The CDR3 coding sequence is TGTGCCAGCAGCTATAAGGACAGGCGGCTCGAGGCAAATACCTTC. Translated, it gives CASSYKDRRLEANTF.

Only one count was recorded for this clone. The V call is TRBV10-3, the J call TRBJ2-1, with 10 bases that match TRBD2. This CDR3 region has 14 residues. V lost 7 bases, J lost 8 bases, and 8 bases stayed unmatched. Per germline, CDR1 ENHRY and CDR2 SYGVKD. As DNA, the CDR3 is TGTGCCATCAACGGGCTAGCGGGAGAAGATGAGCAGTTCTTC. Its translation: CAINGLAGEDEQFF.

J is TRBJ1-5 and V is TRBV19; the match to TRBD1 covers 8 bases. Germline-derived CDR1 and CDR2 are LNHDA and SQIVND (reference sequence). The CDR3 consists of 17 residues. The V gene end was trimmed by 2 bases and the J gene end by 3 bases; junction bases not matched to a gene: 9. CDR3 DNA: TGTGCCAGTAGTATACCGCCTGGACAGGGCCTCAATCAGCCCCAGCATTTT. Its translation: CASSIPPGQGLNQPQHF.

V gene TRBV7-2 combines with J gene TRBJ2-2, with 12 bases lining up with TRBD2. The CDR3 runs to 18 residues. V was pared by 2 bases and J by 5 bases, with 9 bases of the junction left unmatched. CDR1 is SGHTA and CDR2 is FQGNSA in the germline V gene. The CDR3 spells CASSLRLAGVVGTGELFF. The CDR3 DNA reads TGTGCCAGCAGCTTAAGACTAGCGGGAGTTGTGGGGACCGGGGAGCTGTTTTTT.

In this sample, this clone turned up once. The chain joins TRBV21-1 to TRBJ1-2; TRBD1 is the table's D call, not checked against the DNA. TRBV21-1 represents a pseudogene. The CDR3 has 14 residues. The CDR3: CASSKGTGWGGYTF. For the CDR3, the DNA is TGTGCCAGCAGCAAAGGAACAGGGTGGGGTGGCTACACCTTC.

The rearrangement uses TRBV6-6 and TRBJ1-2, with TRBD1 identical over 8 bases. Germline CDR1 reads MNHNY; CDR2 reads SVGAGI (reference sequence). The CDR3 has 14 amino acids. With 6 bases clipped from V and 6 bases from J, the junction kept 9 bases outside the gene matches. CDR3: CASSLGQGGNGYTF. The CDR3 bases are TGTGCCAGCAGCCTCGGACAGGGAGGCAATGGCTACACCTTC.

The chain carries TRBV29-1 and TRBJ2-3, with D possibly TRBD2 on 5 matching bases. V was pared by 2 bases and J by 6 bases, with 12 bases between. This CDR3 region has 13 residues. CDR1 is SQVTM and CDR2 is ANQGSEA in the germline V gene. DNA of the CDR3: TGCAGCGTTGAATTAGGACTGGACGATACGCAGTATTTT. Its translation: CSVELGLDDTQYF.

Only a few counts were recorded for this clone. The V call is TRBV6-5, the J call TRBJ2-5, with a weak D call TRBD1 (5 bases). The V end was cut by 2 bases, the J end by 5 bases, with 6 bases between. The germline gives CDR1 MNHEY, CDR2 SVGAGI. CDR3 length: 12 residues. The CDR3 DNA follows: TGTGCCAGCAGTTACCCAGGGGAGACCCAGTACTTC. This sequence encodes CASSYPGETQYF.

The chain employs TRBV4-1 and TRBJ2-2, with D uncertain. Trimming shortened V by 3 bases and J by 6 bases, and 14 bases separated the two germline ends. This CDR3 spans 15 amino acids. Looked up from germline, CDR1 is MGHRA and CDR2 is YSYEKL. This chain's CDR3 is CASSHGGRVSGELFF. CDR3 sequence (DNA): TGCGCCAGCAGCCATGGTGGTAGAGTATCCGGGGAGCTGTTTTTT.

The V and J genes are TRBV2 and TRBJ2-5; TRBD2 aligns across 11 bases. The CDR3 sequence is 19 residues long. Losses at the gene ends were 5 bases for V and 2 bases for J; bases not matched to a gene: 16. Germline CDR1 and CDR2: SNHLY and FYNNEI. The CDR3 bases are TGTGCCAGCAGTTTTGACCCGGGACTAGCGGATCCTTCTCAAGAGACCCAGTACTTC. It translates to CASSFDPGLADPSQETQYF.

This clone was counted only a few times. The chain joins TRBV6-4 to TRBJ2-1; TRBD2 matches at 7 bases. After removal of 2 bases from V and 10 bases from J, the junction contained 2 bases not matched to a gene. From germline, CDR1 is MRHNA and CDR2 SNTAGT. The CDR3 has 12 amino acids. The chain's CDR3 is CASSDGEGEQFF. DNA for the CDR3: TGTGCCAGCAGTGACGGGGAGGGGGAGCAGTTCTTC.

V usage is TRBV6-5 and J usage is TRBJ1-2; the D gene is possibly TRBD1 (6 bases). Trimming pared 2 bases from V and 8 bases from J, leaving 12 bases between. The CDR3 extends over 13 amino acids. CDR1 and CDR2 from the germline V gene are MNHEY and SVGAGI. CDR3 amino acids: CASSYDRKGGYTF. Written as DNA, the CDR3 is TGTGCCAGCAGTTACGACAGGAAGGGCGGCTACACCTTC.

The V and J genes are TRBV27 and TRBJ2-7; TRBD2 matches at 10 bases. Germline values: CDR1 MNHEY, CDR2 SMNVEV (reference sequence). J was trimmed by 6 bases and V by 2 bases; bases with no gene match: 7. This CDR3 spans 15 amino acids. The CDR3 is CASSLGTSAISEQYF. DNA of the CDR3: TGTGCCAGCAGTTTAGGGACTAGCGCTATAAGCGAGCAGTACTTC.

The gene calls are TRBV7-9 and TRBJ2-3; 7 bases agree with TRBD2. This CDR3 comprises 17 residues. The ends lost 0 bases at V and 2 bases at J; junction bases unmatched: 8. Germline-derived CDR1 and CDR2 are SEHNR and FQNEAQ (reference sequence). CDR3 residues: CASSLARTRVYTDTQYF. CDR3 in DNA: TGTGCCAGCAGCTTAGCCCGGACTAGGGTTTACACAGATACGCAGTATTTT.

The chain has TRBV7-9 and TRBJ2-7, with 13 bases identical to TRBD2. Losses at the gene ends were 5 bases for V and 4 bases for J; bases not matched to a gene: 8. The length of the CDR3 is 16 residues. Germline CDR1 is SEHNR and CDR2 is FQNEAQ (reference sequence). CDR3 DNA: TGTGCCAGCAGCATGACCGGGACTAGCGGGATGTACGAGCAGTACTTC. Protein sequence: CASSMTGTSGMYEQYF.

J is TRBJ1-5 and V is TRBV6-5; D unclear. Trimming cost V 3 bases and J 4 bases, with 10 bases left between them. CDR1 and CDR2 from the germline V gene are MNHEY and SVGAGI. The CDR3 contains 14 residues. CDR3 in amino acids: CASSYGHKNQPQHF. The CDR3 DNA reads TGTGCCAGCAGTTATGGTCACAAAAATCAGCCCCAGCATTTT.

The chain recombines TRBV9 with TRBJ1-4; D perhaps matches TRBD1 (6 bases). The CDR3 extends over 17 amino acids. Germline CDR1 reads SGDLS; CDR2 reads YYNGEE. V was clipped by 4 bases and J by 4 bases, with 20 bases between them. CDR3 in amino acids: CASSPSEAGQYNEKLFF. In DNA form, the CDR3 reads TGTGCCAGCAGCCCTTCTGAGGCTGGACAGTATAATGAAAAACTGTTTTTT.

This clone showed up just once. The V gene is TRBV2, the J gene TRBJ2-7, with 11 bases identical to TRBD2. This CDR3 is built from 15 residues. CDR1 is SNHLY and CDR2 is FYNNEI in the germline V gene. Losses at the gene ends were 6 bases for V and 3 bases for J; bases not matched to a gene: 7. The CDR3 DNA is TGTGCCAGCAGAGAAATAGCGGGAGGGATCTACGAGCAGTACTTC. This gives the protein CASREIAGGIYEQYF.

The chain joins TRBV12-5 to TRBJ1-2, with TRBD1 matching over 10 bases. The J segment lost 4 bases and the V segment lost 0 bases, leaving 8 bases of the junction unmatched. CDR3 size: 17 residues. Germline V gene sequence: CDR1 LGHNT, CDR2 FRNRAP. This CDR3 reads CASGLVRSGTGAYGYTF. CDR3 DNA: TGTGCTAGTGGTTTGGTAAGGAGCGGGACAGGGGCCTATGGCTACACCTTC.